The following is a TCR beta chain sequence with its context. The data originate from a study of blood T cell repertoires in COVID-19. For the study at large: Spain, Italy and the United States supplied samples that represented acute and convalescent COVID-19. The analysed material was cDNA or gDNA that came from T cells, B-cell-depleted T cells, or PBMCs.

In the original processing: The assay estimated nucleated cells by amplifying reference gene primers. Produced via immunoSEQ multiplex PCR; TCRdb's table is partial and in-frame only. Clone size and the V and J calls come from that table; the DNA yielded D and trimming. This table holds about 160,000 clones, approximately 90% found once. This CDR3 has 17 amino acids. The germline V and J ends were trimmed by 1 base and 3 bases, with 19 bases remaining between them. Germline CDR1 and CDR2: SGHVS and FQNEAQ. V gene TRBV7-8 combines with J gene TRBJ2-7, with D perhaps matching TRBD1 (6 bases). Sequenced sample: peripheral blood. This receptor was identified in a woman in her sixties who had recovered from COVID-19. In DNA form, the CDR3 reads TGTGCCAGCAGCTTAGGGCAGGGACAAGCCGGGGTCTACGAGCAGTACTTC. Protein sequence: CASSLGQGQAGVYEQYF.